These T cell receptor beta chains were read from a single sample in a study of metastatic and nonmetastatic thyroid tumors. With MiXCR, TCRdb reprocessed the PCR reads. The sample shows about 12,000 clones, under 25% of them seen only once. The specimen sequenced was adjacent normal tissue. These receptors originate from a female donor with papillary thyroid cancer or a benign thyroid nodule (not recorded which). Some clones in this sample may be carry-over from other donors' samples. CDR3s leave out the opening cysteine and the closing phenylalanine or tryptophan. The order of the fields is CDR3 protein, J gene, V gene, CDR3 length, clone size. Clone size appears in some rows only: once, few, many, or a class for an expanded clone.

CDR3 protein: ASSQDRGVDDQY
J gene: TRBJ2-7
V gene: TRBV4-3
CDR3 length: 12
clone size: .

CDR3 protein: ASSQEGEGQGRYEQY
J gene: TRBJ2-7
V gene: TRBV3-1
CDR3 length: 15
clone size: .

CDR3 protein: ASGLWTSGSSYNEQF
J gene: TRBJ2-1
V gene: TRBV12-5
CDR3 length: 15
clone size: many

CDR3 protein: ASSGGPKEKLF
J gene: TRBJ1-4
V gene: TRBV27
CDR3 length: 11
clone size: .

CDR3 protein: ASSRRAGEYEQY
J gene: TRBJ2-7
V gene: TRBV18
CDR3 length: 12
clone size: .

CDR3 protein: ASDAGTAYGYT
J gene: TRBJ1-2
V gene: TRBV2
CDR3 length: 11
clone size: few

CDR3 protein: ASNDIDTGELF
J gene: TRBJ2-2
V gene: TRBV28
CDR3 length: 11
clone size: few

CDR3 protein: ASLRDSKDTEAF
J gene: TRBJ1-1
V gene: TRBV5-1
CDR3 length: 12
clone size: medium-sized

CDR3 protein: SSTPKETNEKLF
J gene: TRBJ1-4
V gene: TRBV19
CDR3 length: 12
clone size: .

CDR3 protein: ASSARTASTDTQY
J gene: TRBJ2-3
V gene: TRBV6-1
CDR3 length: 13
clone size: few

CDR3 protein: ASTKGRPNTEAF
J gene: TRBJ1-1
V gene: TRBV5-1
CDR3 length: 12
clone size: many

CDR3 protein: SAIRGDSPLH
J gene: TRBJ1-6
V gene: TRBV20-1
CDR3 length: 10
clone size: .

CDR3 protein: ASSDDSGSAYEQY
J gene: TRBJ2-7
V gene: TRBV2
CDR3 length: 13
clone size: few

CDR3 protein: ATSRTEDGNYCYT
J gene: TRBJ1-2
V gene: TRBV15
CDR3 length: 13
clone size: .

CDR3 protein: SATPTSLESGNTIY
J gene: TRBJ1-3
V gene: TRBV20-1
CDR3 length: 14
clone size: .

CDR3 protein: ASSPGQGVGYGYT
J gene: TRBJ1-2
V gene: TRBV18
CDR3 length: 13
clone size: few

CDR3 protein: ASSMGWDYGYT
J gene: TRBJ1-2
V gene: TRBV19
CDR3 length: 11
clone size: medium-sized

CDR3 protein: SAFLGGEVNTEAF
J gene: TRBJ1-1
V gene: TRBV20-1
CDR3 length: 13
clone size: many

CDR3 protein: ASSLEGGRLVDEQF
J gene: TRBJ2-1
V gene: TRBV5-1
CDR3 length: 14
clone size: .

CDR3 protein: ASSSLLAGGLGETQY
J gene: TRBJ2-5
V gene: TRBV7-2
CDR3 length: 15
clone size: many

CDR3 protein: ASSDTAWNEQF
J gene: TRBJ2-1
V gene: TRBV25-1
CDR3 length: 11
clone size: many

CDR3 protein: ASSTGMETQY
J gene: TRBJ2-5
V gene: TRBV7-9
CDR3 length: 10
clone size: many

CDR3 protein: ASTLGQGTEAF
J gene: TRBJ1-1
V gene: TRBV4-2
CDR3 length: 11
clone size: many

CDR3 protein: ASSTTFTRFGYT
J gene: TRBJ1-2
V gene: TRBV28
CDR3 length: 12
clone size: medium-sized

CDR3 protein: ASSLLGTGLAGGYEQY
J gene: TRBJ2-7
V gene: TRBV11-1
CDR3 length: 16
clone size: .

CDR3 protein: ASSRGPRGVGETNY
J gene: TRBJ2-5
V gene: TRBV5-1
CDR3 length: 14
clone size: .

CDR3 protein: ASSTTTDTQY
J gene: TRBJ2-3
V gene: TRBV12-3/TRBV12-4
CDR3 length: 10
clone size: few

CDR3 protein: ATSDATSDFGAQY
J gene: TRBJ2-5
V gene: TRBV24-1
CDR3 length: 13
clone size: many

CDR3 protein: ASSFSDRAGNSPLH
J gene: TRBJ1-6
V gene: TRBV5-1
CDR3 length: 14
clone size: .

CDR3 protein: SALGTSGSVSYEQY
J gene: TRBJ2-7
V gene: TRBV20-1
CDR3 length: 14
clone size: medium-sized

CDR3 protein: SASPRCYCYT
J gene: TRBJ1-2
V gene: TRBV20-1
CDR3 length: 10
clone size: .

CDR3 protein: SVFGLAGDADNEQF
J gene: TRBJ2-1
V gene: TRBV29-1
CDR3 length: 14
clone size: medium-sized

CDR3 protein: SARDGQPHTDTQY
J gene: TRBJ2-3
V gene: TRBV20-1
CDR3 length: 13
clone size: many

CDR3 protein: ASSTQGDAGELF
J gene: TRBJ2-2
V gene: TRBV19
CDR3 length: 12
clone size: .

CDR3 protein: ATSREPLANTEAF
J gene: TRBJ1-1
V gene: TRBV15
CDR3 length: 13
clone size: few

CDR3 protein: ASSSAGAFNDNEQF
J gene: TRBJ2-1
V gene: TRBV5-1
CDR3 length: 14
clone size: many

CDR3 protein: ASSGGTGVSYNEQF
J gene: TRBJ2-1
V gene: TRBV9
CDR3 length: 14
clone size: many

CDR3 protein: ASSARTDSQETQY
J gene: TRBJ2-5
V gene: TRBV10-1
CDR3 length: 13
clone size: medium-sized

CDR3 protein: ASSLQAEAEAF
J gene: TRBJ1-1
V gene: TRBV27
CDR3 length: 11
clone size: .

CDR3 protein: ASSLTGETQY
J gene: TRBJ2-5
V gene: TRBV11-2
CDR3 length: 10
clone size: many

CDR3 protein: ASSPGAGFNYGYT
J gene: TRBJ1-2
V gene: TRBV5-6
CDR3 length: 13
clone size: .

CDR3 protein: SAGFVAGAYNEQF
J gene: TRBJ2-1
V gene: TRBV20-1
CDR3 length: 13
clone size: .

CDR3 protein: ASSLTGGAGGEQF
J gene: TRBJ2-1
V gene: TRBV11-2
CDR3 length: 13
clone size: .

CDR3 protein: ATSDSGPNQPQH
J gene: TRBJ1-5
V gene: TRBV24-1
CDR3 length: 12
clone size: medium-sized

CDR3 protein: ASSYSPDRPAYEQY
J gene: TRBJ2-7
V gene: TRBV6-6
CDR3 length: 14
clone size: .

CDR3 protein: ASSNEGSAQPQH
J gene: TRBJ1-5
V gene: TRBV6-1
CDR3 length: 12
clone size: large

CDR3 protein: ASSYGPKNTNYGYT
J gene: TRBJ1-2
V gene: TRBV6-5
CDR3 length: 14
clone size: few

CDR3 protein: ASSSGLGVDTQY
J gene: TRBJ2-3
V gene: TRBV5-1
CDR3 length: 12
clone size: many

CDR3 protein: ASSTTGSSGNTIY
J gene: TRBJ1-3
V gene: TRBV7-9
CDR3 length: 13
clone size: many

CDR3 protein: ASSPGGAGAMNTEAF
J gene: TRBJ1-1
V gene: TRBV6-1
CDR3 length: 15
clone size: many

CDR3 protein: ASSLHPNYGYT
J gene: TRBJ1-2
V gene: TRBV27
CDR3 length: 11
clone size: medium-sized